The source of this TCR beta chain is a study of response to subunit inactivated influenza vaccine. The sample holds a few counts of this clonotype. What it binds is unknown. Study conclusions and caveats: After each seasonal influenza vaccination, few new T cells are recruited, the authors suggested.

Germline V CDR1 and CDR2: SQVTM, ANQGSEA. This CDR3 has 12 residues. Trimming took 8 bases from V and 3 from J; bases not matched to a gene: 5. TCRdb used MiXCR to reprocess the RT-PCR reads, holding one entry per CDR3 protein. The sample carries hundreds of thousands of distinct CDR3 sequences, about an eighth recorded once. The chain is built from TRBV29-1 and TRBJ2-3, with 7 bases identical to TRBD1. The receptor was derived from a man aged 50-59 years who received an inactivated influenza vaccine. The source material was PBMCs from blood, sampled on the day of vaccination. The CDR3 region is CSLRGPTDTQYF. DNA of the CDR3: TGCAGCCTTAGGGGGCCGACAGATACGCAGTATTTT.